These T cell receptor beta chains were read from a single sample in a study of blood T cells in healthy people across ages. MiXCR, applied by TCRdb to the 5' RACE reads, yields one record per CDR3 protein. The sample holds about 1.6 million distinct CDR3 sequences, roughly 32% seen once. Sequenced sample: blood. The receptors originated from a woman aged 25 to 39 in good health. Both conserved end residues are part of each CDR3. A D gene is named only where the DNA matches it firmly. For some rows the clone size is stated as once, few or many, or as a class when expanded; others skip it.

CDR3 protein: CASSPKWAGGASDTQYF
CDR3 DNA: TGTGCCAGCAGCCCGAAGTGGGCGGGAGGAGCTTCAGATACGCAGTATTTT
V gene: TRBV7-2
clone size: .
J gene: TRBJ2-3
D gene: TRBD2

CDR3 protein: CSAAVGSSSYEQYF
CDR3 DNA: TGCAGTGCCGCGGTCGGTTCTAGCTCCTACGAGCAGTACTTC
V gene: TRBV20-1
clone size: .
J gene: TRBJ2-7
D gene: .

CDR3 protein: CSARDWVDSNQPQHF
CDR3 DNA: TGCAGTGCTAGAGATTGGGTTGACAGCAATCAGCCCCAGCATTTT
V gene: TRBV20-1
clone size: few
J gene: TRBJ1-5
D gene: .

CDR3 protein: CSVEPTSGFYNEQFF
CDR3 DNA: TGCAGCGTTGAGCCCACTAGCGGATTTTACAATGAGCAGTTCTTC
V gene: TRBV29-1
clone size: many
J gene: TRBJ2-1
D gene: TRBD2

CDR3 protein: CASSHSRDGRTEAFF
CDR3 DNA: TGCGCCAGCAGCCACTCGAGGGATGGAAGGACTGAAGCTTTCTTT
V gene: TRBV4-1
clone size: .
J gene: TRBJ1-1
D gene: .

CDR3 protein: CASRGGDRVGHEQYF
CDR3 DNA: TGTGCCAGTAGAGGGGGAGACAGGGTGGGCCACGAGCAGTACTTC
V gene: TRBV2
clone size: once
J gene: TRBJ2-7
D gene: TRBD1

CDR3 protein: CASSSTVRDHYGYTF
CDR3 DNA: TGTGCCAGCAGCTCAACGGTCCGGGACCACTATGGCTACACCTTC
V gene: TRBV13
clone size: .
J gene: TRBJ1-2
D gene: .

CDR3 protein: CAISEGTYEQYF
CDR3 DNA: TGTGCCATCAGTGAGGGAACCTACGAGCAGTACTTC
V gene: TRBV10-3
clone size: .
J gene: TRBJ2-7
D gene: .

CDR3 protein: CASSQGGTGAQYEQYF
CDR3 DNA: TGCGCCAGCAGCCAAGGGGGCACAGGGGCCCAGTACGAGCAGTACTTC
V gene: TRBV4-1
clone size: many
J gene: TRBJ2-7
D gene: TRBD1

CDR3 protein: CSAEPGQGGFGYTF
CDR3 DNA: TGCAGTGCGGAACCGGGACAGGGAGGATTTGGCTACACCTTC
V gene: TRBV20-1
clone size: .
J gene: TRBJ1-2
D gene: TRBD1

CDR3 protein: CSASEGTGVGEQYF
CDR3 DNA: TGCAGTGCTAGTGAGGGGACAGGGGTCGGAGAGCAGTACTTC
V gene: TRBV20-1
clone size: .
J gene: TRBJ2-7
D gene: TRBD1

CDR3 protein: CASSSQTGSGHNEQFF
CDR3 DNA: TGTGCCAGCAGCTCTCAGACAGGGTCAGGCCACAATGAGCAGTTCTTC
V gene: TRBV7-8
clone size: .
J gene: TRBJ2-1
D gene: TRBD1

CDR3 protein: CASSFSSQGYEQYF
CDR3 DNA: TGTGCCAGCAGTTTTTCTAGTCAGGGCTACGAGCAGTACTTC
V gene: TRBV12-3/TRBV12-4
clone size: few
J gene: TRBJ2-7
D gene: .

CDR3 protein: CASSVGGGLGNEQFF
CDR3 DNA: TGTGCCAGCAGCGTAGGAGGCGGGCTGGGCAATGAGCAGTTCTTC
V gene: TRBV9
clone size: few
J gene: TRBJ2-1
D gene: .

CDR3 protein: CASRYRDRAQETQYF
CDR3 DNA: TGCGCCAGCAGGTACCGGGACAGAGCTCAAGAGACCCAGTACTTC
V gene: TRBV5-1
clone size: .
J gene: TRBJ2-5
D gene: TRBD1

CDR3 protein: CATSHRGAPGANVLTF
CDR3 DNA: TGTGCCACCAGTCACAGGGGCGCCCCTGGGGCCAACGTCCTGACTTTC
V gene: TRBV24-1
clone size: .
J gene: TRBJ2-6
D gene: TRBD1

CDR3 protein: CASSFSLAGGGSSYNEQFF
CDR3 DNA: TGCGCCAGCAGCTTTTCATTAGCGGGAGGCGGTAGCTCCTACAATGAGCAGTTCTTC
V gene: TRBV5-1
clone size: .
J gene: TRBJ2-1
D gene: TRBD2

CDR3 protein: CASSQGRGQGSYEQYF
CDR3 DNA: TGCGCCAGCAGCCAAGGCCGGGGACAGGGCTCCTACGAGCAGTACTTC
V gene: TRBV4-1
clone size: .
J gene: TRBJ2-7
D gene: TRBD1

CDR3 protein: CASSQRGDLTLVEQFF
CDR3 DNA: TGTGCCAGCAGTCAAAGGGGGGACTTGACGCTTGTGGAGCAGTTCTTC
V gene: TRBV28
clone size: once
J gene: TRBJ2-1
D gene: .

CDR3 protein: CASSLATDTGELFF
CDR3 DNA: TGCGCCAGCAGCTTGGCCACAGACACCGGGGAGCTGTTTTTT
V gene: TRBV5-1
clone size: .
J gene: TRBJ2-2
D gene: .

CDR3 protein: CSARDLSLGQGADYGYTF
CDR3 DNA: TGCAGTGCTAGAGACCTATCATTAGGACAGGGGGCCGACTATGGCTACACCTTC
V gene: TRBV20-1
clone size: .
J gene: TRBJ1-2
D gene: TRBD1

CDR3 protein: CASSWGGRPDTQYF
CDR3 DNA: TGTGCCAGCAGCTGGGGTGGTCGTCCAGATACGCAGTATTTT
V gene: TRBV7-3
clone size: many
J gene: TRBJ2-3
D gene: .

CDR3 protein: CASSYEGGTQYF
CDR3 DNA: TGTGCCAGCAGTTACGAAGGGGGTACGCAGTATTTT
V gene: TRBV6-2/TRBV6-3
clone size: .
J gene: TRBJ2-3
D gene: .

CDR3 protein: CASSWNRDPPTLHF
CDR3 DNA: TGTGCCAGCAGCTGGAACAGGGACCCCCCCACCCTCCACTTT
V gene: TRBV5-5
clone size: once
J gene: TRBJ1-6
D gene: .

CDR3 protein: CAWAGQTYGYTF
CDR3 DNA: TGTGCCTGGGCTGGACAGACCTATGGCTACACCTTC
V gene: TRBV7-9
clone size: few
J gene: TRBJ1-2
D gene: .

CDR3 protein: CSVELGDAKYQETQYF
CDR3 DNA: TGCAGCGTTGAGCTAGGAGACGCTAAGTACCAAGAGACCCAGTACTTC
V gene: TRBV29-1
clone size: many
J gene: TRBJ2-5
D gene: .

CDR3 protein: CSTRPYSGTGKRAFF
CDR3 DNA: TGCAGCACCCGGCCCTACTCCGGGACAGGAAAACGAGCTTTCTTT
V gene: TRBV29-1
clone size: .
J gene: TRBJ1-1
D gene: TRBD1

CDR3 protein: CSATPLLAGGTDTQYF
CDR3 DNA: TGCAGTGCTACCCCTTTGTTAGCGGGGGGCACAGATACGCAGTATTTT
V gene: TRBV20-1
clone size: few
J gene: TRBJ2-3
D gene: TRBD2

CDR3 protein: CASSYQRGFGTDTQYF
CDR3 DNA: TGTGCCAGCAGTTACCAGCGGGGGTTTGGAACAGATACGCAGTATTTT
V gene: TRBV6-5
clone size: few
J gene: TRBJ2-3
D gene: TRBD2

CDR3 protein: CASSVLAGVYTQYF
CDR3 DNA: TGTGCCAGCAGTGTCCTAGCGGGGGTGTATACGCAGTATTTT
V gene: TRBV12-3/TRBV12-4
clone size: .
J gene: TRBJ2-3
D gene: TRBD2

CDR3 protein: CASSLLRGGGTEAFF
CDR3 DNA: TGCGCCAGCAGCTTGCTCAGGGGCGGAGGCACTGAAGCTTTCTTT
V gene: TRBV5-1
clone size: .
J gene: TRBJ1-1
D gene: .

CDR3 protein: CASSLERWTTQDTQYF
CDR3 DNA: TGTGCCAGCAGCTTAGAGAGGTGGACTACACAAGATACGCAGTATTTT
V gene: TRBV11-2
clone size: .
J gene: TRBJ2-3
D gene: .

CDR3 protein: CASSYSLGYNEQFF
CDR3 DNA: TGTGCCAGCAGTTACTCGCTCGGTTACAATGAGCAGTTCTTC
V gene: TRBV6-5
clone size: many
J gene: TRBJ2-1
D gene: .

CDR3 protein: CATSDKTSASYNEQFF
CDR3 DNA: TGTGCCACCAGTGATAAAACTAGCGCTTCCTACAATGAGCAGTTCTTC
V gene: TRBV24-1
clone size: .
J gene: TRBJ2-1
D gene: TRBD2

CDR3 protein: CASSLVAAPNVAEAFF
CDR3 DNA: TGTGCCAGCAGCTTGGTGGCAGCGCCTAATGTCGCTGAAGCTTTCTTT
V gene: TRBV7-6
clone size: .
J gene: TRBJ1-1
D gene: .

CDR3 protein: CASSPDGSTEAFF
CDR3 DNA: TGTGCCAGCAGCCCGGACGGGTCGACTGAAGCTTTCTTT
V gene: TRBV7-6
clone size: few
J gene: TRBJ1-1
D gene: .